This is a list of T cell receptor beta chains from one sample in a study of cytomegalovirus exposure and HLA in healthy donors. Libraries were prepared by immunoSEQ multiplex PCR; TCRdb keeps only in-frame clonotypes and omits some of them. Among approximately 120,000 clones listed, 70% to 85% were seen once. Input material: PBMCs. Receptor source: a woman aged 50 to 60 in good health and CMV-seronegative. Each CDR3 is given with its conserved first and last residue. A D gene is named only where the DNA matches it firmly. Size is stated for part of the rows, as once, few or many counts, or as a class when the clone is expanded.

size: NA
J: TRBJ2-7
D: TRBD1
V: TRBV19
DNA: TGTGCCACTAAGGACAGGGGGCAGGACGAGCAGTACTTC
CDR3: CATKDRGQDEQYF

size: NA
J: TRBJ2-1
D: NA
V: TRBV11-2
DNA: TGTGCCAGCAGCTTAGGTGGGAGAAGCGATGAGCAGTTCTTC
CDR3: CASSLGGRSDEQFF

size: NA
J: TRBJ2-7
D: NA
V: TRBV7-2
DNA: TGTGCCAGCAGCTCCCAACAGGGCTACGAGCAGTACTTC
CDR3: CASSSQQGYEQYF

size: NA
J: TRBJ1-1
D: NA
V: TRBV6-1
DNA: TGTGCCACCCTCGGCGGGGGGACTGAAGCTTTCTTT
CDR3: CATLGGGTEAFF

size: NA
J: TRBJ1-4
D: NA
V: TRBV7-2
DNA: TGTGCCAGCAGCTTAGGGGGCAGGGGTCGAGAAAAACTGTTTTTT
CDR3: CASSLGGRGREKLFF

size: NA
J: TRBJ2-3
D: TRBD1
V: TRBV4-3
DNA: TGCGCCAGTGGGGACAGGGCTCAAGGGGGGGGAGATACGCAGTATTTT
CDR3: CASGDRAQGGGDTQYF

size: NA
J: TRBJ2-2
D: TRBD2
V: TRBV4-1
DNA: TGCGCCAGCAGCCAAGGTAGCGGGAGGACTCCGAACACCGGGGAGCTGTTTTTT
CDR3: CASSQGSGRTPNTGELFF

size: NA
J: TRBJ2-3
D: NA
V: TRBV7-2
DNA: TGTGCCAGCAGCTTATCCGGCAGGGATACGCAGTATTTT
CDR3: CASSLSGRDTQYF

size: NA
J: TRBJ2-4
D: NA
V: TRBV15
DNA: TGTGCCACCAGCCCGGGCGGGTCCCGCGCCAAAAACATTCAGTACTTC
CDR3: CATSPGGSRAKNIQYF

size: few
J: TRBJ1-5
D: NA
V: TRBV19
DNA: TGTGCCAGTAGTATTGGCCCAGGACAGCCCCAGCATTTT
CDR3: CASSIGPGQPQHF

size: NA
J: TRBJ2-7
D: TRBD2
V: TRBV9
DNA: TGTGCCAGCAGCGCTAGCGGGAGCTTGGAGCAGTACTTC
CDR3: CASSASGSLEQYF

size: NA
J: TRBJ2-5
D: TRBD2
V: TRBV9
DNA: TGTGCCAGCAGCGTAGGAGGACTAGCGGGAGGAGGTGAGACCCAGTACTTC
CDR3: CASSVGGLAGGGETQYF

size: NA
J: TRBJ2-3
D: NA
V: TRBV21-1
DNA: TGTGCCAGCAGCAAAGCGGGTACCGCAGTTGGACGCAGACCCCCGCGGGATTTCAGGAAGGTGCAGTATTTT
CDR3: CASSKAGTAVGRRPPRDFRKVQYF

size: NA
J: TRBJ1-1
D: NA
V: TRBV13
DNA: TGTGCCAGCAGCTTCGGAGCTGAAGCTTTCTTT
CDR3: CASSFGAEAFF

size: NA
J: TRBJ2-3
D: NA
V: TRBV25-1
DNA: TGTGCCAGCAGTGGCGGCGGAGGAGGAGGTACGCAGTATTTT
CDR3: CASSGGGGGGTQYF

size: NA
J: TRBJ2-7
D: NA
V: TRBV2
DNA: TGTGCCAGCACTGGGCCCCGATCCAACGAGCAGTACTTC
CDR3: CASTGPRSNEQYF

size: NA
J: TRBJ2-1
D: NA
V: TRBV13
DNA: TGTGCCAGCAGCTTACTAGAAGAGCAGTTCTTC
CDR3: CASSLLEEQFF

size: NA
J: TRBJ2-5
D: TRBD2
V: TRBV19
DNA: TGTGCCAGTAGTCTAGCGGGAGCATGGGAGACCCAGTACTTC
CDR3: CASSLAGAWETQYF

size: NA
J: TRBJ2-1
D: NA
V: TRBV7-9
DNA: TGTGCCAGCAGCTTACGTAACAATGAGCAGTTCTTC
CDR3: CASSLRNNEQFF

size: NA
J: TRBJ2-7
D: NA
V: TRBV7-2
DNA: TGTGCCAGCAGCTTAGCCCTAGTCTACGAGCAGTACTTC
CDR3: CASSLALVYEQYF

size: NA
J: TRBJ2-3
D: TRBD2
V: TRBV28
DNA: TGTGCCAGCAGACAAGGTAGCGGGAGCCCAGATACGCAGTATTTT
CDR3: CASRQGSGSPDTQYF

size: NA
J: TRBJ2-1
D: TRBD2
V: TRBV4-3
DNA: TGCGCCAGCAGCCAAGTAAGGGAAGCGGGAGAGTACAATGAGCAGTTCTTC
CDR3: CASSQVREAGEYNEQFF

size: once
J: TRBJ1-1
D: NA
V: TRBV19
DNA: TGTGCCAGTAGTATAGGTGATGAGGGCACTGAAGCTTTCTTT
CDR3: CASSIGDEGTEAFF

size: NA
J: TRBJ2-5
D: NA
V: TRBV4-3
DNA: TGCGCCAGCAGCCAAGTGTTGTACAGGGAAGAGACCCAGTACTTC
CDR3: CASSQVLYREETQYF

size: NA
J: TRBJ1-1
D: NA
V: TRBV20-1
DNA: TGCAGTGCTGTCCCCGCGGAGGCCGGGATATTT
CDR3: CSAVPAEAGIF

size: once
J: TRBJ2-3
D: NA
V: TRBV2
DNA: TGTGCCAGCAGTGATTACGGGAGAGAGTATACAGATACGCAGTATTTT
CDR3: CASSDYGREYTDTQYF

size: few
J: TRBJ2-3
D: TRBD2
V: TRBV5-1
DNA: TGCGCCAGCAGCCCCGGGACTAGCGGGGATACGCAGTATTTT
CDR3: CASSPGTSGDTQYF

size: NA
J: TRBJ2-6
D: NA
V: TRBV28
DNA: TGTGCCAGCAGTTTACCAGACTCTGGGGCCAACGTCCTGACTTTC
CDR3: CASSLPDSGANVLTF

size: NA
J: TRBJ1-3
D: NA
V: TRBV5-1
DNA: TGCGCCAGCAGCTTCGCAGGGGTATCTGGAAACACCATATATTTT
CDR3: CASSFAGVSGNTIYF

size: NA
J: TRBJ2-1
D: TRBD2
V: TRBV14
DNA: TGTGCCAGCAGTCTTGCGGGAGATTTAAATGAGCAGTTCTTC
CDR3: CASSLAGDLNEQFF

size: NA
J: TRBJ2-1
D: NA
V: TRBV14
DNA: TGTGCCAGCAGCCAAGATTTCGGCCTCCCGGGGTATTACAATGAGCAGTTCTTC
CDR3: CASSQDFGLPGYYNEQFF

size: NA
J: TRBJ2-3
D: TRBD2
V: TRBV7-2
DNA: TGTGCCAGCACCCTAGCGGGAGTTTCAGATACGCAGTATTTT
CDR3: CASTLAGVSDTQYF

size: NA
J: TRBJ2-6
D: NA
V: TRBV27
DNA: TGTGCCAGCCGTAACTCTGGGGCCAACGTCCTGACTTTC
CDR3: CASRNSGANVLTF

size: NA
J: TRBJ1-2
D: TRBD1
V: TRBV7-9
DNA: TGTGCCAGCAGCTTAGGACAGGGCGCCCAGGGGAACTATGGCTACACCTTC
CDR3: CASSLGQGAQGNYGYTF

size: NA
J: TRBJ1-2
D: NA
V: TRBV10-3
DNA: TGTGCCATCAGGGAGCGTGAAGGGAGCTATGGCTACACCTTC
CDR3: CAIREREGSYGYTF

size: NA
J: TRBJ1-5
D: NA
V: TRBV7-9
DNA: TGTTCCAGCAGCTTATTCACAGGGCAGAATCAGCCCCAGCATTTT
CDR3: CSSSLFTGQNQPQHF

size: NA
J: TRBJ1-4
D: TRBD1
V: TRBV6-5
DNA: TGTGCCAGCAGTTATTCGGGACAGGGCGATGAAAAACTGTTTTTT
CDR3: CASSYSGQGDEKLFF

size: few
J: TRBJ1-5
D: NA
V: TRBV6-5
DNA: TGTGCCAGCAGTTACCGCGAGGGACAGCCCCAGCATTTT
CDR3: CASSYREGQPQHF

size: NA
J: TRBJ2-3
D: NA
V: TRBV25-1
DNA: TGTGCCAGCAGTGAATACAGAGGTACGCAGTATTTT
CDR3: CASSEYRGTQYF

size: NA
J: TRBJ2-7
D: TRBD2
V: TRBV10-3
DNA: TGTGCCATCAGTGAGGGGAGGGCCGGGGACGAGCAGTACTTC
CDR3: CAISEGRAGDEQYF

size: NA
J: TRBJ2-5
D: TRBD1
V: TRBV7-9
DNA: TGTGCCAGCAGGTTAGGGGGCGCAGAGACCCAGTACTTC
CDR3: CASRLGGAETQYF